The TCR beta chain under discussion was sequenced for a study of cytomegalovirus exposure and HLA in healthy donors. The CDR3 covers 16 residues. A note on this clone: The antigen is unknown.

Study-level results: A later analysis linked a missense DCLRE1C variant to TCR beta V- and J-gene trimming. Diagnosis of cytomegalovirus status made by the classifier reportedly showed high specificity and sensitivity.

The PCR was carried out with 60 Vbeta primers and 13 Jbeta primers. Sequenced by immunoSEQ multiplex PCR; TCRdb stores in-frame clones only, minus some. The sample records 110,000 or so clones, roughly four fifths being singletons. The clonotype was recovered from a woman between 18 and 30 years old in good health and CMV-seronegative. This sequence joins TRBV21-1 and TRBJ2-3; the D call in the table, TRBD2, was not verified against the DNA. TRBV21-1 is termed a pseudogene. Sequencing was carried out using PBMCs. CDR3 residues: CASSKMTSGSTDTQYF. CDR3 bases: TGTGCCAGCAGCAAGATGACTAGCGGTAGCACAGATACGCAGTATTTT.